This record looks at one TCR beta chain sequence and its context. Repertoires were generated with immunoSEQ multiplex PCR, while TCRdb's copy carries only in-frame clones and drops some. Among under 75,000 clones listed, 80% to 95% were seen once. Trimming took off 8 bases at V and 0 bases at J, with 17 bases between the two ends. Germline values: CDR1 MNHEY, CDR2 SMNVEV (reference sequence). CDR3 size: 16 residues. The source of the sample is a study of T cell changes during pregnancy in multiple sclerosis. This sample comprised CD4+ T cells from peripheral blood mononuclear cells, obtained after pregnancy. The origin of this receptor is a female donor with multiple sclerosis, enrolled in a pregnancy study. This chain uses TRBV27 with TRBJ2-1; D possibly corresponds to TRBD2 (5 bases). Here the CDR3 reads CASSYGSVSSYNEQFF. CDR3 in DNA: TGTGCCAGCTCTTACGGTAGCGTAAGCTCCTACAATGAGCAGTTCTTC.